This T cell receptor beta chain was retrieved from a study of shared clonotypes between healthy human individuals. Naive CD45RA+ and memory CD45RA-negative subsets were split from CD4+ cells. Findings and limits, study-wide: Represented diversity (both genetic and exposure-history) was limited by the small number of donors.

Worth noting for this clone: Antigen specificity is unknown.

Sorted-subset replicate PCRs used 150 to 200 ng of genomic DNA. This amount corresponded to tens of thousands of T cell genomes. Assay: immunoSEQ multiplex PCR; the TCRdb copy retains only in-frame clones and omits some. The sample holds more than 2 million clones, nearly 97% seen once. V shed 5 bases, J shed 5 bases, and the junction held 5 bases outside the gene matches. Germline CDR1 and CDR2: SGHVS and FNYEAQ. The CDR3 sequence is 14 residues long. The source of this sequence is a man younger than 35 in good health. The chain links TRBV7-6 to TRBJ1-1; TRBD1 agrees at 10 bases. Source material: naive CD4+ T cells sorted from blood. The subset: CD45RA+ positively selected. The chain's CDR3 is CASSRGTGETEAFF. CDR3 nucleotides: TGTGCCAGCAGCCGCGGGACAGGGGAAACTGAAGCTTTCTTT.